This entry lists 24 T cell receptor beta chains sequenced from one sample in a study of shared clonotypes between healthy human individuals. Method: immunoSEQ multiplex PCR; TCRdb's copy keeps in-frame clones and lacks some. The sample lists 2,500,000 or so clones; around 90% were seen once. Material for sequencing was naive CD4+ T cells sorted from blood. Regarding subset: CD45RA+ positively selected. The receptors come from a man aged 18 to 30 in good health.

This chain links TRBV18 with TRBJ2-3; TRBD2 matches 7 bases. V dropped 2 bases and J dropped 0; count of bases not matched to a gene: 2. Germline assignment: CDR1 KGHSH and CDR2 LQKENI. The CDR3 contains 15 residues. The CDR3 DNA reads TGTGCCAGCTCACCAGGGGGAGGGAGCACAGATACGCAGTATTTT. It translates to CASSPGGGSTDTQYF.

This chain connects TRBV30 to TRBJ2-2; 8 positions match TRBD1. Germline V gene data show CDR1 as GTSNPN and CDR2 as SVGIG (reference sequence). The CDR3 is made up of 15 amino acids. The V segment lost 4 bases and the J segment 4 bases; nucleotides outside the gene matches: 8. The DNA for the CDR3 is TGTGCCTGGAAGGCAGGACAGGGTGCCACCGGGGAGCTGTTTTTT. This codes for CAWKAGQGATGELFF. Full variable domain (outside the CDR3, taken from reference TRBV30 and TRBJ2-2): SQTIHQWPATLVQPVGSPLSLECTVEGTSNPNLYWYRQAAGRGLQLLFYSVGIGQISSEVPQNLSASRPQDRQFILSSKKLLLSDSGFYLCAWKAGQGATGELFFGEGSRLTVL.

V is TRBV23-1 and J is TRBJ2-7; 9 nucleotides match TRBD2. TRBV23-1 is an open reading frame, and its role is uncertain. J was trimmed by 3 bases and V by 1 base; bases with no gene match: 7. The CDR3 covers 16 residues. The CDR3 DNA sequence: TGCGCCAGCAGTCAATTCCCTAGCGGGAAAAACTACGAGCAGTACTTC. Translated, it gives CASSQFPSGKNYEQYF.

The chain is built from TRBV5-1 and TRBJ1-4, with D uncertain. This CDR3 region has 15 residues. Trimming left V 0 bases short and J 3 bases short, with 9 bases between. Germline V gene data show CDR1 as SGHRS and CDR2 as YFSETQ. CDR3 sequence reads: CASSLAGSSNEKLFF. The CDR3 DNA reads TGCGCCAGCAGCTTGGCCGGGTCCTCTAATGAAAAACTGTTTTTT.

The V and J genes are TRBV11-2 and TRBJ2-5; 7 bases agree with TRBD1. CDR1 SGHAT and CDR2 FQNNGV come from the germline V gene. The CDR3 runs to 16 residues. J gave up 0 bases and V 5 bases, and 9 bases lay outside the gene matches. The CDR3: CASSHPGQPDQETQYF. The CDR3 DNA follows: TGTGCCAGCAGCCACCCGGGACAGCCCGACCAAGAGACCCAGTACTTC.

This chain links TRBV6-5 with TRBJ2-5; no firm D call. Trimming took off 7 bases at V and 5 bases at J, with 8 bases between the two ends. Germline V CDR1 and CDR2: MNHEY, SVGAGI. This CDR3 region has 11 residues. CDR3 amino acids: CASTLGETQYF. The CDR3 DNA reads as TGTGCCAGCACCCTCGGGGAGACCCAGTACTTC.

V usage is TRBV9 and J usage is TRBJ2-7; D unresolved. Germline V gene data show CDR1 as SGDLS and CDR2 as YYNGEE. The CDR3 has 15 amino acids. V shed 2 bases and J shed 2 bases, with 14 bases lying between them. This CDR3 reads CASSVDPGYTYEQYF. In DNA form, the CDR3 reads TGTGCCAGCAGCGTCGATCCCGGGTACACCTACGAGCAGTACTTC.

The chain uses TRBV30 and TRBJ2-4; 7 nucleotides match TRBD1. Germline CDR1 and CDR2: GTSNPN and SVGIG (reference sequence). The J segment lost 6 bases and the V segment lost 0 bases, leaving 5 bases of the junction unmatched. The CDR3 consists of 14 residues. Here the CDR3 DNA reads TGTGCCTGGAGTGTAAAGGGACAGAGAAACATTCAGTACTTC. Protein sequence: CAWSVKGQRNIQYF. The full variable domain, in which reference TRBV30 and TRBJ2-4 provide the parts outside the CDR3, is SQTIHQWPATLVQPVGSPLSLECTVEGTSNPNLYWYRQAAGRGLQLLFYSVGIGQISSEVPQNLSASRPQDRQFILSSKKLLLSDSGFYLCAWSVKGQRNIQYFGAGTRLSVL.

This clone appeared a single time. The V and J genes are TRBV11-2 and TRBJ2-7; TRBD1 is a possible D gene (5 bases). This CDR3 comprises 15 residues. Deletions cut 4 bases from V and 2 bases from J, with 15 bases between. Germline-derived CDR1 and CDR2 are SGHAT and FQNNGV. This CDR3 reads CASSSIRTNTYEQYF. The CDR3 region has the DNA TGTGCCAGCAGCTCCATCCGGACAAATACCTACGAGCAGTACTTC. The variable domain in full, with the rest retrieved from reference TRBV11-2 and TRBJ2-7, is EAGVAQSPRYKIIEKRQSVAFWCNPISGHATLYWYQQILGQGPKLLIQFQNNGVVDDSQLPKDRFSAERLKGVDSTLKIQPAKLEDSAVYLCASSSIRTNTYEQYFGPGTRLTVT.

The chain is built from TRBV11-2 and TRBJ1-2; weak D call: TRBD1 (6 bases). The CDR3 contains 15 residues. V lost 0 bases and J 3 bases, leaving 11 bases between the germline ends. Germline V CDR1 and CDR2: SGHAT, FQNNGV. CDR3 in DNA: TGTGCCAGCAGCTTAGATGGACAGACTTACTATGGCTACACCTTC. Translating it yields CASSLDGQTYYGYTF. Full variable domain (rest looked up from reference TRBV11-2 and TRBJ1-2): EAGVAQSPRYKIIEKRQSVAFWCNPISGHATLYWYQQILGQGPKLLIQFQNNGVVDDSQLPKDRFSAERLKGVDSTLKIQPAKLEDSAVYLCASSLDGQTYYGYTFGSGTRLTVV.

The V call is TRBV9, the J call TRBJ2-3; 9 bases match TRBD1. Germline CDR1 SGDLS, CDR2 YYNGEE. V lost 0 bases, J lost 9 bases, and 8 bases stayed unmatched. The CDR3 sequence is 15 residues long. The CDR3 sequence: CASSVAGGGTGTQYF. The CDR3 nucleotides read TGTGCCAGCAGCGTAGCTGGGGGGGGGACAGGGACGCAGTATTTT. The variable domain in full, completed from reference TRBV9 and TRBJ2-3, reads DSGVTQTPKHLITATGQRVTLRCSPRSGDLSVYWYQQSLDQGLQFLIQYYNGEERAKGNILERFSAQQFPDLHSELNLSSLELGDSALYFCASSVAGGGTGTQYFGPGTRLTVL.

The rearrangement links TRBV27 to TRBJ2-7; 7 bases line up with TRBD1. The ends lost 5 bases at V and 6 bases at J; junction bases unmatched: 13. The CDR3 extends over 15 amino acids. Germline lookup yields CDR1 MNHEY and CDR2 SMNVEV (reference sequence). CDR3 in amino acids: CASSGMGQSYSEQYF. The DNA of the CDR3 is TGTGCCAGCAGTGGAATGGGACAGAGCTATTCCGAGCAGTACTTC.

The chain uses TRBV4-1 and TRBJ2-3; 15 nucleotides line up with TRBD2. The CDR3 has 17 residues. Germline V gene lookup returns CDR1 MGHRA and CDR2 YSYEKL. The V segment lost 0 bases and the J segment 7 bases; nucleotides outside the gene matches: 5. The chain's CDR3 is CASSQDGTSGGFNTQYF. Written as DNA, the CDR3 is TGCGCCAGCAGCCAAGATGGGACTAGCGGGGGGTTTAATACGCAGTATTTT.

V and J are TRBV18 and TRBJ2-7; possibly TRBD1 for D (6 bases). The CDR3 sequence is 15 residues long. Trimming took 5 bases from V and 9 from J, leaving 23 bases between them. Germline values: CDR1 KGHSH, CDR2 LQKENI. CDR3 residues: CASSSYREAPSGQYF. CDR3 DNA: TGTGCCAGCTCATCATACAGGGAAGCCCCCTCAGGGCAGTACTTC.

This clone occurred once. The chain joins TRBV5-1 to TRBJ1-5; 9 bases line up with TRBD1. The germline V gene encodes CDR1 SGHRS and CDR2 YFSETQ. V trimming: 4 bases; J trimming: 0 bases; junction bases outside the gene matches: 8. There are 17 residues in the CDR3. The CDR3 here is CASSAWTGEDSNQPQHF. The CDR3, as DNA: TGCGCCAGCAGCGCGTGGACAGGGGAGGATAGCAATCAGCCCCAGCATTTT.

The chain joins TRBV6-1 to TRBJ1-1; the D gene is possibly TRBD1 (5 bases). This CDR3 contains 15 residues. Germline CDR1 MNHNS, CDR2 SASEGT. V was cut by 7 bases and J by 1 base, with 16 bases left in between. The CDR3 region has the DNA TGTGCCAGCAACCCGCGACAGCTACCGAACACTGAAGCTTTCTTT. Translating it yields CASNPRQLPNTEAFF.

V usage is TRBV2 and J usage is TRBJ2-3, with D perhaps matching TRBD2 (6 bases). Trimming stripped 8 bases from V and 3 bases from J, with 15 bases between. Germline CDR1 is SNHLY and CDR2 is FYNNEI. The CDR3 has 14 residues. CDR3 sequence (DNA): TGTGCCAGCCAGGAGGTGGGGGGAACAGATACGCAGTATTTT. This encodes CASQEVGGTDTQYF.

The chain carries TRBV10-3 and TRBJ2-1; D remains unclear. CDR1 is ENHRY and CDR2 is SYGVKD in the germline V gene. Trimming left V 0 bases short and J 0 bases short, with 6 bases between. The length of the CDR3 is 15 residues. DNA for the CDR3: TGTGCCATCAGTGAGTCGCAGGACTCCTACAATGAGCAGTTCTTC. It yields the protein CAISESQDSYNEQFF.

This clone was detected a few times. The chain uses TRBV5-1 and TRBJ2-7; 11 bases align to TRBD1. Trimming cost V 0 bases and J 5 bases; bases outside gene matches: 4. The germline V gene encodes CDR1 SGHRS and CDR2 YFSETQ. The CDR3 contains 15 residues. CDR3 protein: CASSLEGTGGNEQYF. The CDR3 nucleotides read TGCGCCAGCAGCTTGGAAGGGACAGGGGGAAACGAGCAGTACTTC.

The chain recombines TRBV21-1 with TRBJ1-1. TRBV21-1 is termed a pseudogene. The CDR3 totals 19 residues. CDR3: CASSKAGTREKVRYTEAFF. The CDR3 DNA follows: TGTGCCAGCAGCAAAGCAGGGACCCGGGAGAAGGTAAGGTACACTGAAGCTTTCTTT.

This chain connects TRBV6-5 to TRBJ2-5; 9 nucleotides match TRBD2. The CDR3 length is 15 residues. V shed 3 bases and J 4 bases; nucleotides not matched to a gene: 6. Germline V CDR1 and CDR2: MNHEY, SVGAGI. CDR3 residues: CASSYTAGGSETQYF. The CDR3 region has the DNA TGTGCCAGCAGTTATACAGCGGGGGGCTCAGAGACCCAGTACTTC.

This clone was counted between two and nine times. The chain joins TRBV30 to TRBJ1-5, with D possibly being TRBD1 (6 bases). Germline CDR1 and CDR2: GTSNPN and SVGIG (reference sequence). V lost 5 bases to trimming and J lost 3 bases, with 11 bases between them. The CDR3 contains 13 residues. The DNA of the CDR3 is TGTGCCTGGGCCGGGACATTCAATCAGCCCCAGCATTTT. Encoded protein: CAWAGTFNQPQHF.

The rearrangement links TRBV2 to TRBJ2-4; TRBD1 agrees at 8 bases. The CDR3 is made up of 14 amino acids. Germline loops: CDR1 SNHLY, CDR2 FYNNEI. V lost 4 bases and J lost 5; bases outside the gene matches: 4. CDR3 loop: CASSGQGPENIQYF. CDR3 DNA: TGTGCCAGCAGTGGACAGGGGCCCGAAAACATTCAGTACTTC.

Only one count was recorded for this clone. CDR3 nucleotides: TGCGCCAGCAGCCCAGGGACTAGCGGGAGATTCCAAGAGACCCAGTACTTC. As protein: CASSPGTSGRFQETQYF. This rearrangement joins TRBV5-1 to TRBJ2-5; 14 positions agree with TRBD2. V trimming: 4 bases; J trimming: 1 base; junction bases outside the gene matches: 6. Germline V gene sequence: CDR1 SGHRS, CDR2 YFSETQ. This CDR3 spans 17 amino acids.